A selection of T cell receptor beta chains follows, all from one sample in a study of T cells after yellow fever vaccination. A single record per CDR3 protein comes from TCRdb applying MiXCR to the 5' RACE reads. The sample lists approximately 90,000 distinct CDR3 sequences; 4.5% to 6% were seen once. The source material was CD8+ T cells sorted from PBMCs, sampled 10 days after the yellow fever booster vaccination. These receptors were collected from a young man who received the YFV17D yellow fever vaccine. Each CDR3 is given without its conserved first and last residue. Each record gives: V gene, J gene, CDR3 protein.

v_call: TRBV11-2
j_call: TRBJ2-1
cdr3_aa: ASSIGYAYNEQF

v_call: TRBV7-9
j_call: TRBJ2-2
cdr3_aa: ASSLLAANTGELF

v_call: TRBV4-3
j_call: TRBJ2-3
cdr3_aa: ASSQEGRSTDTQY

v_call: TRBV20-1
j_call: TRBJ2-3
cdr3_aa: SADRVASTDTQY

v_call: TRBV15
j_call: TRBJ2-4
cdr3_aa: ATSNVGGIRNIQY

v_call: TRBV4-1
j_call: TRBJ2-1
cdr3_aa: ASSHNLPKGTGRDEQF

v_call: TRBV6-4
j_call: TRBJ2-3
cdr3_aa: ASSDSRRGRADTQY

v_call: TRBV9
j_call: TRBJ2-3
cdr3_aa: ASSGLASTDTQY

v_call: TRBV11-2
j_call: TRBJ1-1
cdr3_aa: ASSLGRQGKTEAF

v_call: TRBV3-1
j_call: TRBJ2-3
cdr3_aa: ASSPGLAVGDTQY

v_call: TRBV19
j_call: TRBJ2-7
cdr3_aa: ASSVSLAGYSYEQY

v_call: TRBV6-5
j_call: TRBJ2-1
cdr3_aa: ASSSGGGAAEQF

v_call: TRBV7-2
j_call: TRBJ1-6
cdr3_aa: ASSAPPGGSPLH

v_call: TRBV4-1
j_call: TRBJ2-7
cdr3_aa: ASSQEQVGAVYEQY

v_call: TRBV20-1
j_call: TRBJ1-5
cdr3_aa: SAKDRDYQPQH

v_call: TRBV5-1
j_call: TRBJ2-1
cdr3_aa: ASSLDLAGYNEQF

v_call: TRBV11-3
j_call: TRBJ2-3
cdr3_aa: ASSLDYGSDTQY

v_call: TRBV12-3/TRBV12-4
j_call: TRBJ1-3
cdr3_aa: ASSPDPGGGNTIY

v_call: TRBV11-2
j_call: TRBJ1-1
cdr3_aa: ASSLGAGGWTEAF

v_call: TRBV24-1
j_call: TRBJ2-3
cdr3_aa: ATSVTGDWDTQY

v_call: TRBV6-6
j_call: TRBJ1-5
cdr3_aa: ASSIPSVTSMQEGISNQPQH

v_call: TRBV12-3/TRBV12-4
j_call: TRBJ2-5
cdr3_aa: ASSLGAGRYQETQY

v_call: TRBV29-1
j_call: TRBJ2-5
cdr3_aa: SVAVQEETQY

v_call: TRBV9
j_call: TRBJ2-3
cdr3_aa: ASSRRLAGATDTQY

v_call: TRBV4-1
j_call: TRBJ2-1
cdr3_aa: ASSQERGQYEQF

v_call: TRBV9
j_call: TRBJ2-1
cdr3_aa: ASSKRGGSYNEQF

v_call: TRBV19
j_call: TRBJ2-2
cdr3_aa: ASSIIGTGTGELF

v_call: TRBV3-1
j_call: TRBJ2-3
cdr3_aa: ASSLDSTDTQY

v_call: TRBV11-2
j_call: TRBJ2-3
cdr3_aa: ASSSPRGLHTQY

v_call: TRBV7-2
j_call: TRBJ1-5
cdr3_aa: ASSLATGGAGQPQH

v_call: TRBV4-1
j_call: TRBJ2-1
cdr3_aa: ASSQSRGDNEQF

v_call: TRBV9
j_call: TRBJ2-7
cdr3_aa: ASSGLKGAGEQY

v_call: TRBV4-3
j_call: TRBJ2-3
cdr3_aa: ASSQDWPDTSTDTQY

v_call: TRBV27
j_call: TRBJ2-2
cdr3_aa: ASSFPITGELF

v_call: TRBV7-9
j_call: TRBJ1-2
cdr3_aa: ASSREIYGYT

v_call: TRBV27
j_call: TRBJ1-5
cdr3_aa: ASRSGAGQPQH